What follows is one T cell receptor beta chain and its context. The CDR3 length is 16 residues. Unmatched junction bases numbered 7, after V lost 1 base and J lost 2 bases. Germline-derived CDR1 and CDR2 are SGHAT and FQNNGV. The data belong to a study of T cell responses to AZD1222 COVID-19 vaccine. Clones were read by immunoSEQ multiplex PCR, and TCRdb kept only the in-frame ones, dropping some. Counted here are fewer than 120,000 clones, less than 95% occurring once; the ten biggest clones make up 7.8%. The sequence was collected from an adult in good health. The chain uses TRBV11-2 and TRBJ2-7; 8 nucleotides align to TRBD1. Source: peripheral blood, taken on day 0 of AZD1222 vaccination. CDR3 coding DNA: TGTGCCAGCAGCTTAGCAGCCGGGACAGGAACCTACGAGCAGTACTTC. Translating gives CASSLAAGTGTYEQYF.